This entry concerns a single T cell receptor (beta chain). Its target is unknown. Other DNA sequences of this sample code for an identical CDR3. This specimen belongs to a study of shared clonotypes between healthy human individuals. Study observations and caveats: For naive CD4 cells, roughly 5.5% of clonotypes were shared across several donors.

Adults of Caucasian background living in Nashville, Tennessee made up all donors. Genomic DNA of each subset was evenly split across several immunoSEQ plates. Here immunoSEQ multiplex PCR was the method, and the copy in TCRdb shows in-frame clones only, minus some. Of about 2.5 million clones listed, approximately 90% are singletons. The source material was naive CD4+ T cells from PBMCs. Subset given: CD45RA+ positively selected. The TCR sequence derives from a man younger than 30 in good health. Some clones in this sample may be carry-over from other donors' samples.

The CDR3 region has the DNA TGTGCCAGCAGCTTGGAGGGGGGAGGCTACGAGCAGTACTTC. Translation: CASSLEGGGYEQYF. The rearrangement uses TRBV5-6 and TRBJ2-7; D is possibly TRBD1 or TRBD2 (6 bases each). The CDR3 contains 14 residues. V was clipped by 0 bases and J by 3 bases, with 10 bases between them. The germline gives CDR1 SGHDT, CDR2 YYEEEE. Full variable domain (remainder filled in from reference TRBV5-6 and TRBJ2-7): DAGVTQSPTHLIKTRGQQVTLRCSPKSGHDTVSWYQQALGQGPQFIFQYYEEEERQRGNFPDRFSGHQFPNYSSELNVNALLLGDSALYLCASSLEGGGYEQYFGPGTRLTVT.